Listed below are T cell receptor beta chains from one sample, sequenced in a study of early T cells in non-severe SARS-CoV-2 infection. MiXCR was run by TCRdb on the 5' RACE reads, yielding one entry per CDR3 protein. The sample holds fewer than 110,000 distinct CDR3 sequences, 11% seen once. Input material: whole blood. The receptor set was obtained from an adult who was a healthcare worker with PCR-confirmed SARS-CoV-2 infection or an uninfected control (not recorded which). The CDR3 runs from the conserved cysteine through the conserved F or W. D genes are given only for firm matches. Clone size is shown for a subset of rows, as once, few, many or a class of expanded clone.

d_call,clone_size,j_call,v_call,cdr3_nt,cdr3_aa
.,.,TRBJ2-5,TRBV6-5,TGTGCCAGCACAACATGGATGGGAATGGGGGGTCACCAAGAGACCCAGTACTTC,CASTTWMGMGGHQETQYF
.,many,TRBJ2-1,TRBV20-1,TGCAGTGCTACCCATTTAGCTTTCGATGAGCAGTTCTTC,CSATHLAFDEQFF
TRBD2,few,TRBJ2-1,TRBV29-1,TGCAGCGTTAACTACGGGCTAGCGGGACGAAATGAGCAGTTCTTC,CSVNYGLAGRNEQFF
.,many,TRBJ2-7,TRBV28,TGTGCCAGCACCTCGTCGGGGAAGGGGCAGTACTTC,CASTSSGKGQYF
.,many,TRBJ2-7,TRBV5-1,TGCGCCAGCAGCTTGGCCTCAGGAGGGAGCAGGTCCTACGAGCAGTACTTC,CASSLASGGSRSYEQYF
TRBD1,.,TRBJ1-3,TRBV20-1,TGCAGTGCTAGAGCGGTAGGGACAGGACTTAACACCATATATTTT,CSARAVGTGLNTIYF
TRBD1,many,TRBJ2-1,TRBV18,TGTGCCAGCTCACCACCGGGACAGGGGGCGCGCAATGAGCAGTTCTTC,CASSPPGQGARNEQFF
.,few,TRBJ2-3,TRBV7-2,TGTGCCAGCAGCTTATTAGCTTGGGAATCGACAGATACGCAGTATTTT,CASSLLAWESTDTQYF
.,.,TRBJ2-5,TRBV2,TGTGCCAGCAGTGACTCGGAGCTGGAGACCCAGTACTTC,CASSDSELETQYF
.,many,TRBJ2-7,TRBV10-1,TGCGCCAGCGCGTCTTGCGACGAGCAGTACTTC,CASASCDEQYF
.,.,TRBJ2-3,TRBV10-3,TGTGCCATCAGGGGGACAGATACGCAGTATTTT,CAIRGTDTQYF
.,many,TRBJ2-3,TRBV12-3/TRBV12-4,TGTGCCAGCAGTTTTGGCATGGGCACAGATACGCAGTATTTT,CASSFGMGTDTQYF
.,many,TRBJ2-5,TRBV7-9,TGTGCCAGCAGCTTATTCCCCGAGGGAACCCAGTACTTC,CASSLFPEGTQYF
.,many,TRBJ2-7,TRBV6-4,TGTGCCAGCAGTGGCACGGACAAAGTCCTGATCTACGAGCAGTACTTC,CASSGTDKVLIYEQYF
TRBD1,few,TRBJ2-7,TRBV5-1,TGCGCCAGCAGCGAAGGGACAGGGTACGAGCAGTACTTC,CASSEGTGYEQYF
.,few,TRBJ1-2,TRBV5-5,TGTGCCAGCAGCCCACGGTTGGCCGACGCTAACTATGGCTACACCTTC,CASSPRLADANYGYTF
.,many,TRBJ1-2,TRBV20-1,TGCAGTGCTAGGCGGGGATTCGGAGACTATGGCTACACCTTC,CSARRGFGDYGYTF
TRBD2,few,TRBJ2-3,TRBV20-1,TGCAGTGCTAGAGACCTCACTAGCGGGATAGATACGCAGTATTTT,CSARDLTSGIDTQYF
.,many,TRBJ2-5,TRBV14,TGTGCCAGCACAGTACAGCCCGGCGAGACCCAGTACTTC,CASTVQPGETQYF
.,many,TRBJ1-2,TRBV6-2/TRBV6-3,TGTGCCAGCAGTTACCGAGGAAACAACTATGGCTACACCTTC,CASSYRGNNYGYTF
TRBD2,many,TRBJ2-7,TRBV6-1,TGTGCCAGCAGTCCGGGACTAGCGATGTACGAGCAGTACTTC,CASSPGLAMYEQYF
TRBD1,few,TRBJ2-4,TRBV2,TGTGCCAGCAGTGAAAGCCGTGCGGCGACAGGGTACAACCCCTCCTCGAACATTCAGTACTTC,CASSESRAATGYNPSSNIQYF
.,few,TRBJ1-1,TRBV24-1,TGTGCCACCAGTGATCCCGGACAGCCCAAGGTTGCTTTCTTT,CATSDPGQPKVAFF
.,few,TRBJ2-3,TRBV7-8,TGTGCCAGCAGCCTGAGGCCGGGCCTCACAGATACGCAGTATTTT,CASSLRPGLTDTQYF
TRBD2,.,TRBJ2-1,TRBV28,TGTGCCAGCAGTTTCCGACTAGCGGGTAATGAGCAGTTCTTC,CASSFRLAGNEQFF
.,many,TRBJ1-1,TRBV2,TGTGCCAGCAGTGGTGAGGGGCGAAGAGCTTTCTTT,CASSGEGRRAFF
.,few,TRBJ1-1,TRBV20-1,TGCAGTGCTAGAGTGATGGGGCTCAACACTGAAGCTTTCTTT,CSARVMGLNTEAFF
TRBD2,.,TRBJ2-1,TRBV2,TGTGCCAGCAGTGGAGGACTAGCGGAGCCCAATGAGCAGTTCTTC,CASSGGLAEPNEQFF
.,many,TRBJ2-2,TRBV29-1,TGCAGCATATTCGACAGGAACACCGGGGAGCTGTTTTTT,CSIFDRNTGELFF
.,few,TRBJ2-1,TRBV24-1,TGTGCCACCAGTGAGTGGACGACCGAGCAGTTCTTC,CATSEWTTEQFF
TRBD2,few,TRBJ2-7,TRBV6-5,TGTGCCAGCAGTCCCACGGGACTAGCTGACTACGAGCAGTACTTC,CASSPTGLADYEQYF
TRBD1,few,TRBJ2-1,TRBV7-7,TGTGCCAGCAGCTTAGGCCGGGACAGGGACAATGAGCAGTTCTTC,CASSLGRDRDNEQFF
TRBD2,many,TRBJ2-1,TRBV12-3/TRBV12-4,TGTGCCAGCAGACTGGGAGGGGACGCGCGGGATGAGCAGTTCTTC,CASRLGGDARDEQFF
.,few,TRBJ1-1,TRBV5-1,TGCGCCAGCAGCCCCCCAAGGGAAGGAGGAACTGAAGCTTTCTTT,CASSPPREGGTEAFF
.,many,TRBJ2-7,TRBV6-4,TGTGCCAGCAGTGAGAGGCAGAAATTTGGGTCGGTGCAGTACTTC,CASSERQKFGSVQYF
.,many,TRBJ2-3,TRBV28,TGTGCCAGCAGTTTGCAAGGGCCAGATACGCAGTATTTT,CASSLQGPDTQYF
.,.,TRBJ2-3,TRBV20-1,TGCAGTGCCAGTACTAGCTATAGGACAGATACGCAGTATTTT,CSASTSYRTDTQYF
TRBD2,many,TRBJ2-1,TRBV7-6,TGTGCCAGCAGCTCCCGTTTGGGGGGGAGCTCCTACAATGAGCAGTTCTTC,CASSSRLGGSSYNEQFF
.,.,TRBJ2-7,TRBV27,TGTGCCAGCAGTTTCCCGGACAGACTCTACGAGCAGTACTTC,CASSFPDRLYEQYF
.,.,TRBJ2-5,TRBV12-3/TRBV12-4,TGTGCCAGCAGTTCTCAGGGCGGTGAGACCCAGTACTTC,CASSSQGGETQYF
.,.,TRBJ2-1,TRBV10-3,TGTGCCATCAGTGAGGGCACTAGAAGAAACAATGAGCAGTTCTTC,CAISEGTRRNNEQFF
TRBD2,many,TRBJ2-3,TRBV19,TGTGCCAGTAGTATAGAGGAGTCCGGGGGGAAAAGCACAGATACGCAGTATTTT,CASSIEESGGKSTDTQYF
.,.,TRBJ1-2,TRBV12-3/TRBV12-4,TGTGCCAGCAGGATGGCCTCCTATGGCTACACCTTC,CASRMASYGYTF
.,few,TRBJ2-1,TRBV28,TGTGCCAGCAGTTTCGTTGGCGGCAACTACAATGAGCAGTTCTTC,CASSFVGGNYNEQFF
TRBD2,.,TRBJ2-7,TRBV7-9,TGTGCCAGCAGCTCGGCGGGAGGACGGATTGATCTCTACGAGCAGTACTTC,CASSSAGGRIDLYEQYF
.,many,TRBJ2-7,TRBV28,TGTGCCAGCAGTTTACGGGCCTACGAGCAGTACTTC,CASSLRAYEQYF
.,.,TRBJ2-7,TRBV6-5,TGTGCCAGCAGTTACTCGTATAGCGGATCCTACGAGCAGTACTTC,CASSYSYSGSYEQYF
TRBD2,.,TRBJ2-7,TRBV3-1,TGTGCCAGCAGCCAAAACGCCCTGAGCGGGAGTTGGTACGAGCAGTACTTC,CASSQNALSGSWYEQYF
.,.,TRBJ2-3,TRBV5-1,TGCGCCAGCAGCACGGATCGAGATACGCAGTATTTT,CASSTDRDTQYF
.,few,TRBJ2-3,TRBV3-1,TGTGCCAGCAGCCATGGCCTAGCCGCAGATACGCAGTATTTT,CASSHGLAADTQYF
TRBD2,many,TRBJ2-5,TRBV9,TGTGCCAGCAGCCCAAGGGGACTAGCGGGAGTCGAGGGAGAGACCCAGTACTTC,CASSPRGLAGVEGETQYF
TRBD1,.,TRBJ2-7,TRBV27,TGTGCCAGCAGTCTACAGGGGGTTTCCTACGAGCAGTACTTC,CASSLQGVSYEQYF
TRBD1,many,TRBJ1-5,TRBV4-2,TGTGCCAGCAGCCATCCCGGACAGGGAGCAGGCCAGCCCCAGCATTTT,CASSHPGQGAGQPQHF
.,many,TRBJ2-1,TRBV5-4,TGTGCCAGCAGCCACAACGATCGACCAAACAATGAGCAGTTCTTC,CASSHNDRPNNEQFF
.,once,TRBJ1-2,TRBV10-3,TGTGCCATCACCGGCGGCTACACCTTC,CAITGGYTF
.,.,TRBJ2-4,TRBV28,TGTGCCAGCACTCCCATAGTACGGGACGTAAACATTCAGTACTTC,CASTPIVRDVNIQYF
.,many,TRBJ2-1,TRBV7-9,TGTGCCAGCAAACGGGAGAACGGTGAGCAGTTCTTC,CASKRENGEQFF
.,many,TRBJ2-3,TRBV6-2/TRBV6-3,TGTGCCAGCGGGGTCAGCACAGATACGCAGTATTTT,CASGVSTDTQYF
.,few,TRBJ1-2,TRBV3-1,TGTGCCAGCAGCAACTCCGGGGCCCAGGGGAGCTACACCTTC,CASSNSGAQGSYTF